This T cell receptor (beta chain) originates from a study of a mutant IDH1 vaccine in newly diagnosed glioma. TCRdb's copy holds only in-frame clones and misses some; the assay was immunoSEQ multiplex PCR. The profile covers roughly 60,000 clones, with roughly four fifths appearing a single time and about 3.7% taken by the ten largest. This clone occurred a few times. Its antigen remains unidentified. The CDR3 has 15 amino acids. The germline CDR1 and CDR2 sequences are MNHEY and SMNVEV (reference sequence). Trimming left V 4 bases short and J 1 base short, with 13 bases between. Indicated time point: week 11, during vaccination. A 20-mer mutant IDH1 peptide at 300 ug was injected subcutaneously with topical imiquimod.

V is TRBV27 and J is TRBJ1-1; no clear D gene. This clonotype originated in a man aged 25-40 years with glioma. Here the sequenced sample was PBMCs, taken from a glioma patient whose treatment included an IDH1 peptide vaccine. The CDR3 DNA sequence: TGTGCCAGCAGTTCCCGCCCAGTTGCGAACACTGAAGCTTTCTTT. Encoded protein: CASSSRPVANTEAFF.